This TCR beta chain was recorded in a study of T cell changes during pregnancy in multiple sclerosis. This clone was detected only once. This CDR3 comprises 16 residues. Per germline, CDR1 SGHVS and CDR2 FNYEAQ. Trimming cost V 4 bases and J 3 bases; bases outside gene matches: 7. Data came from immunoSEQ multiplex PCR; TCRdb stores just in-frame clones and leaves some out. The repertoire holds approximately 60,000 clones, with around 94% as singletons. The chain joins TRBV7-6 to TRBJ2-7; 12 bases agree with TRBD1. The sequence was collected from a female donor with multiple sclerosis, enrolled in a pregnancy study. Specimen: CD8+ T cells from peripheral blood mononuclear cells, collected in the third trimester of pregnancy. CDR3 nucleotide sequence: TGTGCCAGCAGCTCCTCCGGGACAGGGGGCATCTACGAGCAGTACTTC. Translation gives CASSSSGTGGIYEQYF.